This TCR beta chain was documented in a study of shared clonotypes between healthy human individuals. Clones were sequenced by immunoSEQ multiplex PCR, and TCRdb holds only the in-frame ones, with some missing. The profile shows some 200,000 clones, just over 65% of them singletons. The CDR3 runs 14 residues. Trimming cost V 3 bases and J 7 bases, with 13 bases left between them. Germline CDR1 MGHDK, CDR2 SYGVNS. The receptor was derived from a man younger than 40 in good health. The rearrangement links TRBV25-1 to TRBJ1-5; D gene ambiguous. Sequencing was performed on memory CD4+ T cells sorted from blood. The subset denotes: CD45RA-negative fraction. The CDR3 loop reads CASSEDRGNQPQHF. In DNA form, the CDR3 reads TGTGCCAGCAGTGAGGATAGAGGGAACCAGCCCCAGCATTTT.